The entry that follows covers one T cell receptor (beta chain) sequence. CDR3 length: 16 amino acids. Germline loops: CDR1 SGHDN, CDR2 FVKESK. V gave up 0 bases and J gave up 1 base; unmatched junction bases: 0. This entry comes from a study of T cell changes during pregnancy in multiple sclerosis. Clones were sequenced by immunoSEQ multiplex PCR, and TCRdb holds only the in-frame ones, with some missing. This table holds 35,000 or so clones, approximately 93% found once. The TCR originated in a female donor with multiple sclerosis, enrolled in a pregnancy study. The V and J genes are TRBV14 and TRBJ1-3; 10 bases align to TRBD1. Sequencing was performed on CD4+ T cells from peripheral blood mononuclear cells, taken in the first trimester of pregnancy. The CDR3 is CASSQEGQGSGNTIYF. The CDR3 DNA follows: TGTGCCAGCAGCCAAGAGGGACAGGGGTCTGGAAACACCATATATTTT.